Presented here are 19 T cell receptor beta chains from one specimen sequenced in a study of blood T cells in healthy people across ages. Alongside a J-beta primer mix, a sample-barcoded 5' primer served in a second PCR lasting about 7 to 11 cycles. TCRdb reprocessed the 5' RACE reads via MiXCR and lists one record per CDR3 protein. The sample lists roughly 2 million distinct CDR3 sequences, about 49% occurring once. Sequencing was done on a sample of blood. The receptors were sampled from a woman in her forties in good health.

This clonotype occurred once. The V gene is TRBV12-3 or TRBV12-4, the J gene TRBJ2-3; D gene unclear. The CDR3 runs to 14 residues. Trimming cost V 5 bases and J 6 bases, with 15 bases left between them. The CDR3 reads CASSVDQRMDTQYF. CDR3 bases: TGTGCCAGCAGTGTTGATCAAAGGATGGATACGCAGTATTTT.

The sample holds a few counts of this clonotype. The CDR3 sequence: CASTGRGYEQYF. The CDR3 DNA sequence: TGCGCCAGCACGGGGAGGGGCTACGAGCAGTACTTC. The chain recombines TRBV5-1 with TRBJ2-5; 7 bases are a match to TRBD2. Near its end, the DNA agrees better with TRBJ2-7, so the J call may be wrong. Germline V gives CDR1 SGHRS, CDR2 YFSETQ. The CDR3 is 12 residues long.

The chain has TRBV7-2 and TRBJ2-6, with TRBD2 matching over 11 bases. V gave up 6 bases and J gave up 1 base; unmatched junction bases: 5. This CDR3 is 17 amino acids long. The germline gives CDR1 SGHTA, CDR2 FQGNSA. As DNA, the CDR3 is TGTGCCAGCAGTCATAGCGGGGGGGCGTCTGGGGCCAACGTCCTGACTTTC. Translating it yields CASSHSGGASGANVLTF.

This clonotype has just one count. The chain combines TRBV4-3 with TRBJ2-5; 8 bases map to TRBD2. The DNA end is more similar to TRBJ2-7, so the J call may be wrong. The CDR3 is 13 amino acids. Germline V gives CDR1 LGHNA, CDR2 YSLEER. CDR3 nucleotides: TGCGCCAGCAGCCAAGCGCGGGGGGTCGAGCAGTACTTC. It yields the protein CASSQARGVEQYF.

V gene TRBV28 combines with J gene TRBJ2-7, with 8 bases identical to TRBD1. CDR3 size: 15 residues. V was clipped by 7 bases and J by 3 bases; unmatched bases: 11. Germline CDR1 is MDHEN and CDR2 is SYDVKM. CDR3 bases: TGTGCCAGCACTCTCGACAGGGGCGGATACTACGAGCAGTACTTC. This translates into CASTLDRGGYYEQYF.

The chain uses TRBV4-2 and TRBJ2-1, with D tentatively TRBD2 (6 bases). This CDR3 has 17 amino acids. CDR1 is LGHNA, CDR2 YNFKEQ, per germline. V dropped 0 bases and J dropped 2 bases, with 14 bases sitting between them. CDR3 DNA sequence: TGTGCCAGCAGCCAAGATAGCACTAGCCCAACCTACAATGAGCAGTTCTTC. Translation gives CASSQDSTSPTYNEQFF.

The chain links TRBV4-1 to TRBJ1-5; D is unresolved. Trimming cost V 1 base and J 6 bases, with 7 bases left between them. Looked up from germline, CDR1 is MGHRA and CDR2 is YSYEKL. This CDR3 is built from 13 residues. CDR3 amino acids: CASSQVEGQPQHF. The CDR3 bases are TGCGCCAGCAGCCAAGTGGAGGGTCAGCCCCAGCATTTT.

This clonotype was counted only a few times. The V call is TRBV20-1, the J call TRBJ2-3; possible D gene TRBD2, 5 bases. Germline assignment: CDR1 DFQATT and CDR2 SNEGSKA (reference sequence). This CDR3 spans 16 amino acids. V was shortened by 0 bases and J by 1 base, with 14 bases between the two germline ends. The CDR3 region has the DNA TGCAGTGCTAGAGATCGTCAGCTAGCTGGCACAGATACGCAGTATTTT. Protein: CSARDRQLAGTDTQYF.

The rearrangement joins TRBV29-1 to TRBJ2-3; 9 nucleotides align to TRBD1. The CDR3 runs to 15 residues. Germline assignment: CDR1 SQVTM and CDR2 ANQGSEA. The V segment lost 4 bases and the J segment 3 bases; nucleotides outside the gene matches: 8. CDR3 in DNA: TGCAGCGTTGCCACAGGGGGCTCCTATACAGATACGCAGTATTTT. It codes for CSVATGGSYTDTQYF.

V gene TRBV5-1 combines with J gene TRBJ2-4, with D possibly being TRBD1 (6 bases). The CDR3 has 14 residues. CDR1 and CDR2 from the germline V gene are SGHRS and YFSETQ. Trimming left V 4 bases short and J 13 bases short, with 21 bases between. CDR3 DNA: TGCGCCAGCAGCGGGGGCCGAGGGCCAGAGGAGCAGTACTTC. Protein product: CASSGGRGPEEQYF.

The CDR3 DNA follows: TGTGCCAGCTCATCGCTACAGGATAGGGAGCAGTACTTC. Its translation is CASSSLQDREQYF. The chain joins TRBV18 to TRBJ2-4; either TRBD1 or TRBD2 may fit D (5 bases each). V lost 5 bases to trimming and J lost 13 bases, with 18 bases between them. CDR3 length: 13 residues. Germline values: CDR1 KGHSH, CDR2 LQKENI.

This chain connects TRBV7-9 to TRBJ2-1; D is tentatively TRBD1 or TRBD2 (6 bases each). Germline CDR1 reads SEHNR; CDR2 reads FQNEAQ (reference sequence). V was trimmed by 2 bases and J by 3 bases, leaving 23 bases between them. The CDR3 totals 19 residues. This chain's CDR3 is CASSLLRGHEGGGYNEQFF. The CDR3 DNA reads as TGTGCCAGCAGCTTATTAAGGGGACACGAGGGGGGAGGCTACAATGAGCAGTTCTTC.

The J gene is TRBJ2-1, the V gene TRBV6-2 or TRBV6-3; 13 bases agree with TRBD2. Trimming removed 2 bases from V and 5 bases from J; junction bases left unmatched: 6. The length of the CDR3 is 17 residues. Germline lookup yields CDR1 MNHEY and CDR2 SVGEGT. The CDR3 reads CASSYASGLAGNNEQFF. The CDR3 nucleotides read TGTGCCAGCAGTTACGCCTCGGGACTAGCGGGGAACAATGAGCAGTTCTTC.

The V gene is TRBV7-2, the J gene TRBJ1-2, with TRBD1 matching 7 bases. Germline V CDR1 and CDR2: SGHTA, FQGNSA. This CDR3 has 16 residues. J gave up 3 bases and V 5 bases, and 12 bases lay outside the gene matches. The CDR3 protein is CASSPPSADRHYGYTF. CDR3 DNA: TGTGCCAGCAGCCCACCCAGCGCGGACAGGCACTATGGCTACACCTTC. Full variable domain (remainder filled in from reference TRBV7-2 and TRBJ1-2): GAGVSQSPSNKVTEKGKDVELRCDPISGHTALYWYRQSLGQGLEFLIYFQGNSAPDKSGLPSDRFSAERTGGSVSTLTIQRTQQEDSAVYLCASSPPSADRHYGYTFGSGTRLTVV.

Only a few counts were recorded for this clonotype. The chain has TRBV4-3 and TRBJ2-3; 9 bases line up with TRBD2. The CDR3 covers 19 residues. The junction had 10 bases not matched to a gene; V was cut back by 0 bases and J by 0 bases. Germline V CDR1 and CDR2: LGHNA, YSLEER. CDR3 sequence reads: CASSQDRVAGETSTDTQYF. Here the CDR3 DNA reads TGCGCCAGCAGCCAAGATAGGGTAGCGGGGGAGACTAGCACAGATACGCAGTATTTT.

The chain uses TRBV6-5 and TRBJ2-2, with a tentative D call TRBD1 (5 bases). Per the germline V gene, CDR1 is MNHEY and CDR2 is SVGAGI. The CDR3 loop spans 15 amino acids. V lost 2 bases to trimming and J lost 5 bases, with 12 bases between them. CDR3 protein: CASSYGARVTGELFF. The CDR3 DNA follows: TGTGCCAGCAGTTACGGGGCAAGGGTGACCGGGGAGCTGTTTTTT.

Comment on this clonotype: At one end, the junction sequence differs from germline, possibly due to a read error. The rearrangement links TRBV7-7 to TRBJ2-3; 11 bases line up with TRBD2. Germline CDR1 and CDR2: SSHAT and FNYEAQ (reference sequence). The CDR3 extends over 16 amino acids. In DNA, the CDR3 is TGTGCTAGCAGCTTATTTAGCGGGGGGGGCCCAGATACGCAGTATTTT. This encodes CASSLFSGGGPDTQYF.

The J gene is TRBJ2-1, the V gene TRBV7-2; 11 nucleotides agree with TRBD1. This CDR3 is 15 amino acids long. The V and J ends lost 4 bases and 7 bases, in that order; junction bases with no gene match: 6. Germline V gene data show CDR1 as SGHTA and CDR2 as FQGNSA. The DNA of the CDR3 is TGTGCCAGCAGCTACGGACAGGGGGCGCAAAATGAGCAGTTCTTC. Residues: CASSYGQGAQNEQFF.

The chain combines TRBV11-2 with TRBJ1-1; D gene uncertain. The length of the CDR3 is 15 residues. With 2 bases removed from V and 1 base from J, the gap between germline ends came to 11 bases. The germline V gene has CDR1 SGHAT and CDR2 FQNNGV. This CDR3 reads CASSLTRAGNTEAFF. The DNA of the CDR3 is TGTGCCAGCAGCTTAACTCGGGCGGGGAACACTGAAGCTTTCTTT.